This T cell receptor beta chain was identified during a study of T-cell memory formation after mild COVID-19. This clonotype was picked up a small number of times. Its target is not known. General study results and limits: Pre-infection memory showed some responding clones, and this suggested that cross-reactive memory joined.

TCRdb analysed the 5' RACE reads with MiXCR anew, one entry per CDR3 protein. The repertoire holds just over 400,000 distinct CDR3 sequences, with 20% to 30% as singletons. Source material: PBMCs or a T cell subset sorted from them (not recorded which). This TCR derives from an adult woman who had mild COVID-19 (a few samples of this study predate the infection). Cell type and time point are not known.

In nucleotides, the CDR3 is TGCGCCAGCAGCGGAGGGGACAGGGGTAGAGAAAAACTGTTTTTT. Translated: CASSGGDRGREKLFF. This sequence joins TRBV5-1 and TRBJ1-4, with 10 positions matching TRBD1. There are 15 residues in the CDR3. V shed 4 bases, J shed 8 bases, and the junction held 8 bases outside the gene matches. Germline CDR1 and CDR2: SGHRS and YFSETQ.